This T cell receptor (beta chain) was obtained from a study of beta chain features in type 1 diabetes. V lost 2 bases, J lost 8 bases, and 11 bases lay in between. CDR3 length equals 13 residues. Germline CDR1 is SGHNT and CDR2 is YYREEE (reference sequence). Sequenced material consisted of expressed TCRB transcripts (all of the isolated RNA was reverse transcribed). Repertoires were generated with immunoSEQ multiplex PCR, while TCRdb's copy carries only in-frame clones and drops some. This table holds 200,000 to 300,000 clones, 20% found once. As to this clone: The target antigen is unknown.

Study observations and caveats: In all four CD4+ subsets, TCRB CDR3 length was significantly, moderately reduced in type 1 diabetes.

The rearrangement uses TRBV5-4 and TRBJ2-1; a weak D match, TRBD1 (5 bases). This sequence was found in a middle-aged woman with type 1 diabetes. Sequencing input: naive CD4+ T cells from blood. CDR3 DNA: TGTGCCAGCAGCTTCCCTCAGGGCGATGAGCAGTTCTTC. Amino acid sequence: CASSFPQGDEQFF.